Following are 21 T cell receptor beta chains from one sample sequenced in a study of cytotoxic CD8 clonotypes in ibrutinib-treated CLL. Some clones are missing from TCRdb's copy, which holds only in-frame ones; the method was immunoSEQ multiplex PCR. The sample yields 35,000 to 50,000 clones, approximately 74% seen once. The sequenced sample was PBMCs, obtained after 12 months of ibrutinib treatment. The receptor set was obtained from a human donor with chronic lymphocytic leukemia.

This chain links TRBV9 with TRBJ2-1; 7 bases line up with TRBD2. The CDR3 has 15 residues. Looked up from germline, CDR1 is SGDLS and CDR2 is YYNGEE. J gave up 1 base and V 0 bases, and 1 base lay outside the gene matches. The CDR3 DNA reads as TGTGCCAGCAGCGTAGAGCGGGGATCCTACAATGAGCAGTTCTTC. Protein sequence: CASSVERGSYNEQFF.

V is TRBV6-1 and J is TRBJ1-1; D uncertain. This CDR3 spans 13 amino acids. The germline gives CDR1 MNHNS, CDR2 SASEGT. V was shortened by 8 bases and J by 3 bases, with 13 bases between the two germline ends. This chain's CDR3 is CASLTVGDTEAFF. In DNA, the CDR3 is TGTGCCAGCCTGACGGTGGGAGACACTGAAGCTTTCTTT.

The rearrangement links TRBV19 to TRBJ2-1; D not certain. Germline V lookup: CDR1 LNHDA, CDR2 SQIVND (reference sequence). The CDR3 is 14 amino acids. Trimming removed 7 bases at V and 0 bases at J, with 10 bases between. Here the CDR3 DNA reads TGTGCCAGTACCCCTGATAGCTCCTACAATGAGCAGTTCTTC. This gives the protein CASTPDSSYNEQFF.

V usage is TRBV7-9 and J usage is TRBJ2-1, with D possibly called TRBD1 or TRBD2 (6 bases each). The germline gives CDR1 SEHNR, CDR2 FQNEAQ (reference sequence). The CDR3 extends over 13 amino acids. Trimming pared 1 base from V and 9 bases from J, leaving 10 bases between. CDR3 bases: TGTGCCAGCAGCTTAGAAGGGGGGCTTGAGCAGTTCTTC. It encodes CASSLEGGLEQFF.

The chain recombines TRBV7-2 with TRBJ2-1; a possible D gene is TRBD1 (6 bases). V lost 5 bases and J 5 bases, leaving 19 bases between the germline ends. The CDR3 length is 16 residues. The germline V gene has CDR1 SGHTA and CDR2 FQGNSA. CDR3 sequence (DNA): TGTGCCAGCAGCCCCTTCCCCAGGGGCCGAAACAATGAGCAGTTCTTC. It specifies CASSPFPRGRNNEQFF.

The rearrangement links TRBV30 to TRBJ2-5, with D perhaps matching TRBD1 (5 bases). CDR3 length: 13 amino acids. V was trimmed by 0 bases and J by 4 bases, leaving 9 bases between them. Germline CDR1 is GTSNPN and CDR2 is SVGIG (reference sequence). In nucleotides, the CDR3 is TGTGCCTGGAGTGTACTTCAGGGAGAGACCCAGTACTTC. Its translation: CAWSVLQGETQYF.

The CDR3 nucleotides read TGCGCCAGCAGGCCCCGGGACACTTACAATGAGCAGTTCTTC. This sequence encodes CASRPRDTYNEQFF. The chain links TRBV5-1 to TRBJ2-1, with D maybe TRBD1 (6 bases). This CDR3 is built from 14 residues. V was trimmed by 5 bases and J by 4 bases, leaving 13 bases between them. Germline CDR1 reads SGHRS; CDR2 reads YFSETQ.

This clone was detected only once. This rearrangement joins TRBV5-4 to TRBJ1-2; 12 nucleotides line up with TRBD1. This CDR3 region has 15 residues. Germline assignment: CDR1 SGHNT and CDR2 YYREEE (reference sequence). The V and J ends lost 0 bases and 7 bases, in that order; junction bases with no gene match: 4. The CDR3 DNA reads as TGTGCCAGCAGCTTGGTAGGGACAGGGGGCGGTGGCTACACCTTC. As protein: CASSLVGTGGGGYTF.

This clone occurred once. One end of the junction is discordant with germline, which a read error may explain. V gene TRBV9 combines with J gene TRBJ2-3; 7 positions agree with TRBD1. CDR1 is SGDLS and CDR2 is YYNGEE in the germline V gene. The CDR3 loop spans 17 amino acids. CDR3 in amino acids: CAGSVGAGGQSTDTQYF. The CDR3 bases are TGTGCCGGCAGCGTAGGGGCAGGGGGTCAAAGCACAGATACGCAGTATTTT. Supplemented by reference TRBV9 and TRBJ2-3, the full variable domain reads DSGVTQTPKHLITATGQRVTLRCSPRSGDLSVYWYQQSLDQGLQFLIQYYNGEERAKGNILERFSAQQFPDLHSELNLSSLELGDSALYFCAGSVGAGGQSTDTQYFGPGTRLTVL.

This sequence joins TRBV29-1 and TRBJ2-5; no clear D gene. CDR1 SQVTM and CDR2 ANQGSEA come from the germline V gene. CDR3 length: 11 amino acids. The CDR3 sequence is CSVSGWETQYF. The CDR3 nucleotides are TGCAGTGTCAGTGGTTGGGAGACCCAGTACTTC.

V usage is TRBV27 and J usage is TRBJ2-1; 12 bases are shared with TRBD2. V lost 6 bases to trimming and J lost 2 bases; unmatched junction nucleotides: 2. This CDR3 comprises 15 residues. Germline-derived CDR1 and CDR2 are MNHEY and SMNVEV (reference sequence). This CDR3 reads CASRLAGGAYNEQFF. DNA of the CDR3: TGTGCCAGCAGACTAGCGGGAGGTGCCTACAATGAGCAGTTCTTC.

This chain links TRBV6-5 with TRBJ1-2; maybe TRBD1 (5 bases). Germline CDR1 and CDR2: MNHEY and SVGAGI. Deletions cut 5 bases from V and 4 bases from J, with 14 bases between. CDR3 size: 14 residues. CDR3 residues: CASSPIDSSYGYTF. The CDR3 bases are TGTGCCAGCAGTCCCATCGACAGTTCCTATGGCTACACCTTC.

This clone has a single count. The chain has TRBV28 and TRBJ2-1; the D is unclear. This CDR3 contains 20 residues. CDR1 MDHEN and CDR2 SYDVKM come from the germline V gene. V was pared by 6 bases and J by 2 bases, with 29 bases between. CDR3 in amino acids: CASRPVLGSNVRFAYNEQFF. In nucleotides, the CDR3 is TGTGCCAGCAGGCCTGTTTTAGGGTCCAACGTCCGTTTCGCCTACAATGAGCAGTTCTTC.

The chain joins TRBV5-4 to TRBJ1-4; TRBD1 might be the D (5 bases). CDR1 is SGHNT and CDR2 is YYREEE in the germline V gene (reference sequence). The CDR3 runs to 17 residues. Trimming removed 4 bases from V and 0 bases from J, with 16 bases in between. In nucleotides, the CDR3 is TGTGCCAGCAGCCCCGGGGCAGCGCGTGCAACTAATGAAAAACTGTTTTTT. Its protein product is CASSPGAARATNEKLFF.

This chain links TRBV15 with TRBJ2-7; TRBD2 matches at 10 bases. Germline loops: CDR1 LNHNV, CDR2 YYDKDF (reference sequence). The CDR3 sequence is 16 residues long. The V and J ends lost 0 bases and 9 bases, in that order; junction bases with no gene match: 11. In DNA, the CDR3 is TGTGCCACCAGCAGAGAGTCGTTCGGTCTAGCGGGAGCGCAGTACTTC. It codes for CATSRESFGLAGAQYF.

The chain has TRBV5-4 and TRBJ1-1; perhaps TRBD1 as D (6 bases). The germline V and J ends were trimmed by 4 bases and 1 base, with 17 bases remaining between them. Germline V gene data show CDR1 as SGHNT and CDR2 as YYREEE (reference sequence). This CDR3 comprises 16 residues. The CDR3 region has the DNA TGTGCCAGCAGCCCTGGGGGGGCAGGTAGGAACACTGAAGCTTTCTTT. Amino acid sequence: CASSPGGAGRNTEAFF. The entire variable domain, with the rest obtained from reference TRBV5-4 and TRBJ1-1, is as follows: ETGVTQSPTHLIKTRGQQVTLRCSSQSGHNTVSWYQQALGQGPQFIFQYYREEENGRGNFPPRFSGLQFPNYSSELNVNALELDDSALYLCASSPGGAGRNTEAFFGQGTRLTVV.

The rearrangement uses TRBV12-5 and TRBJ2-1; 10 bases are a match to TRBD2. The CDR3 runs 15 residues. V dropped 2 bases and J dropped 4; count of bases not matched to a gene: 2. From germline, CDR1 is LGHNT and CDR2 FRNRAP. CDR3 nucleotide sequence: TGTGCTAGTGGTTTGTGGACTAGCGGATACAATGAGCAGTTCTTC. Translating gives CASGLWTSGYNEQFF.

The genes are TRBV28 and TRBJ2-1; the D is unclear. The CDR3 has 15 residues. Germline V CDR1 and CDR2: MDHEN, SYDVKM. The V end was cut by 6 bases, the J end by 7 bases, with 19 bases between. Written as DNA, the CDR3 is TGTGCCAGCAGACCGACCCCCCCGGACCCGAATGAGCAGTTCTTC. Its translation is CASRPTPPDPNEQFF. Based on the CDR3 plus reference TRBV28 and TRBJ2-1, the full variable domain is DVKVTQSSRYLVKRTGEKVFLECVQDMDHENMFWYRQDPGLGLRLIYFSYDVKMKEKGDIPEGYSVSREKKERFSLILESASTNQTSMYLCASRPTPPDPNEQFFGPGTRLTVL.

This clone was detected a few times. CDR3 region: CASSFGRGYEQYF. In nucleotides, the CDR3 is TGTGCCAGCAGCTTTGGGCGCGGGTACGAGCAGTACTTC. The chain links TRBV7-2 to TRBJ2-7, with a possible D match to TRBD2 (5 bases). Trimming pared 3 bases from V and 4 bases from J, leaving 10 bases between. This CDR3 region has 13 residues. Germline CDR1 is SGHTA and CDR2 is FQGNSA.

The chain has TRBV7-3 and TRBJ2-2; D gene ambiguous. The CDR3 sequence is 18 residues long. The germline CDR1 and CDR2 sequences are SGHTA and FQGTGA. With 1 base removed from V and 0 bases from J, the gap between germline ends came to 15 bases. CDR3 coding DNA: TGTGCCAGCAGCTTAAATCGGGCGGCGGCTGCGAACACCGGGGAGCTGTTTTTT. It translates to CASSLNRAAAANTGELFF. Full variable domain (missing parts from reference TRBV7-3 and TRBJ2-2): GAGVSQTPSNKVTEKGKYVELRCDPISGHTALYWYRQSLGQGPEFLIYFQGTGAADDSGLPNDRFFAVRPEGSVSTLKIQRTERGDSAVYLCASSLNRAAAANTGELFFGEGSRLTVL.

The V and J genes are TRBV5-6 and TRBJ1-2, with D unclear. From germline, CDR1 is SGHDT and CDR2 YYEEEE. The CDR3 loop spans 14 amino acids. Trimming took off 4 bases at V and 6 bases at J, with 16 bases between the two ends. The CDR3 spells CASSLPSRFNGYTF. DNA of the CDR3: TGTGCCAGCAGCCTACCGAGCAGGTTTAATGGCTACACCTTC.